This TCR beta chain was recorded in a study of cytomegalovirus exposure and HLA in healthy donors. Findings and caveats of the study: Likely technical artifact: a cluster of highly shared sequence variants. There were about 160 TCR beta chains listed as cytomegalovirus-associated.

Details on this clone: The antigen remains undetermined.

Amplification used 60 Vbeta primers and 13 Jbeta primers. Repertoires were generated with immunoSEQ multiplex PCR, while TCRdb's copy carries only in-frame clones and drops some. The sample lists fewer than 130,000 clones, more than 65% occurring once. The TCR comes from a man under 40 in good health and CMV-seropositive. The specimen was PBMCs.

The CDR3 loop is CASNPDRAHEQYF. Here the CDR3 DNA reads TGTGCCAGCAACCCGGACAGGGCCCACGAGCAGTACTTC. This chain joins TRBV11-2 and TRBJ2-7, with TRBD1 identical over 8 bases. CDR1 is SGHAT and CDR2 is FQNNGV in the germline V gene. The ends lost 7 bases at V and 5 bases at J; junction bases unmatched: 7. The CDR3 loop spans 13 amino acids.